This record covers a single TCR beta chain. The sample holds one count of this clone. Its antigen is still unknown. The record has no base qualities; no much larger clone is one base away. At one collaborating source in Seattle, patients were enrolled during active infection and were followed longitudinally through the course of disease. Each collaborating institution followed its own protocols to collect whole blood in K2EDTA tubes. For TCRbeta analysis, collaborators shipped samples as frozen whole blood, isolated PBMCs, or DNA extracted from either of those sample types. The data originate from a study of blood T cell repertoires in COVID-19 (dated by TCRdb to 2018 to 2020). A note on the overall study: Samples covering the acute and convalescent phases of COVID-19 were provided by collaborators in the United States, Italy and Spain. The prospective study material was composed of cDNA or gDNA derived from T cells, B-cell-depleted T cells, or PBMCs. Subjects who had been exposed to COVID-19, were actively infected with it, or had recovered from it provided the deeply sampled blood TCRbeta repertoires that made up the dataset. The repertoires were made available in a free public database intended to serve as a resource for research on the immune response to SARS-CoV-2. Samples came from the ongoing ImmuneRACE study (first 160 participants) plus 1,254 subjects from 6 global collaborators. Nearly every sample came with metadata listing a de-identified subject ID, COVID-19 status, age in years and sex. HLA class I and class II types, where available, came from metadata supplied by the sample provider rather than from assay-based typing.

The CDR3 spans 12 residues, from the cysteine through the phenylalanine. Of all the DNA, just the CDR3 is kept, 36 bases in frame from base 1. CDR1 SGHVS and CDR2 FQNEAQ are derived from the germline V gene. V loses 2 bases, J loses 7 bases, and the germline ends lie 9 bases apart. Overall study outcomes, separate from this receptor: How much clinical and demographic metadata was included differed by source and by participant, and the metadata was provided uncurated.

The immunoSEQ Assay, a bias-controlled multiplex PCR, was used to amplify TCRbeta CDR3 regions from genomic DNA. In the paper's pipeline: The number of nucleated cells in each sample was estimated by amplification of reference gene primers within the assay. Sequence reads were collapsed and filtered to measure the absolute abundance of every unique TCRbeta CDR3 rearrangement. For each sample, productive Simpson clonality was calculated by taking the square root of Simpson's diversity index across productive rearrangements. The source is immuneACCESS, and TCRdb retained only in-frame sequences with V and J called. Part of the clones is not carried over; for the studies checked, unresolved V genes explain less than half of this, and the remainder is unexplained. That table furnishes V, J and clone size, whereas the DNA furnished D and trimming. The sample table contains around 170,000 clones; only one count was recorded for 85% to 90% of them. The ten top clones hold 0.58% of the sample.

The rearranged chain carries TRBV7-8 and TRBJ2-7; the D gene remains uncertain. The sequence came from a man between 60 and 70 years old with COVID-19, enrolled during active disease. The specimen sequenced was peripheral blood. The CDR3 reads as follows: CASSLSVREQYF. The sequence in DNA is TGTGCCAGCAGCTTATCGGTCCGGGAGCAGTACTTC.